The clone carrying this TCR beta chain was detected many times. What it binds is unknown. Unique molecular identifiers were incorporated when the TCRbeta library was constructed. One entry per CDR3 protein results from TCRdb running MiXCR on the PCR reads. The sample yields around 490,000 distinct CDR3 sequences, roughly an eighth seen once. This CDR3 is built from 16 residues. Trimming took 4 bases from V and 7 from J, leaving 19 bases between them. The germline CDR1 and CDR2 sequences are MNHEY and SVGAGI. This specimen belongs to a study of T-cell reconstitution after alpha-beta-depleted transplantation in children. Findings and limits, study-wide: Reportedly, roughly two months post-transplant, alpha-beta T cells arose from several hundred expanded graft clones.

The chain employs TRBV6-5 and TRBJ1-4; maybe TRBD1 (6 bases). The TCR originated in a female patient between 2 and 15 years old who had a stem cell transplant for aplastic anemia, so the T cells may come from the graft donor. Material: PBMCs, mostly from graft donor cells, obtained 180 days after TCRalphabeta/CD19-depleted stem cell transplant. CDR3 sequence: CASSSYYRAETEKLFF. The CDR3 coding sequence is TGTGCCAGCAGTTCCTATTACAGGGCCGAAACTGAAAAACTGTTTTTT.